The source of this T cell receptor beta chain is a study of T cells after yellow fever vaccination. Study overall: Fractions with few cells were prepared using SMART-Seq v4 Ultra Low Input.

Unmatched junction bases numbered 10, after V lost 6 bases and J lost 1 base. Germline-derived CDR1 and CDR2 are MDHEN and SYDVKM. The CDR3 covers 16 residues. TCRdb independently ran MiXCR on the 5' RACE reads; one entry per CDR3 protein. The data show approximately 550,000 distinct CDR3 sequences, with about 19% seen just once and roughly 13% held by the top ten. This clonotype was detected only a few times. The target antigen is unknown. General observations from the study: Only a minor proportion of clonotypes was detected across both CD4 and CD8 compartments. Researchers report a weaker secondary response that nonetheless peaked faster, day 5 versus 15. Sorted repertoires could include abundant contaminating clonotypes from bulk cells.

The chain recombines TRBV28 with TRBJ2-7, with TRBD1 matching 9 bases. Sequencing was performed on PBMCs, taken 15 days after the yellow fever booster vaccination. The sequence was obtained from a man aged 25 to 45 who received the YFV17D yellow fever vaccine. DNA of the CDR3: TGTGCCAGCAGAACCATACAGGGGGCAGGATCCTACGAGCAGTACTTC. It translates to CASRTIQGAGSYEQYF. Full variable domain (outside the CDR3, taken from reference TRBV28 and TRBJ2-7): DVKVTQSSRYLVKRTGEKVFLECVQDMDHENMFWYRQDPGLGLRLIYFSYDVKMKEKGDIPEGYSVSREKKERFSLILESASTNQTSMYLCASRTIQGAGSYEQYFGPGTRLTVT.